This TCR beta chain originates from a study of blood T cell repertoires in COVID-19 (dated by TCRdb to the early 2020s). Regarding the complete study: Samples from collaborators originated in the United States, Italy and Spain and spanned both the acute and convalescent phases of COVID-19. The sample metadata nearly always contained a de-identified subject ID, COVID-19 status, age in years and sex. HLA class I and class II types, where available, came from metadata supplied by the sample provider rather than from assay-based typing. The samples were drawn from the first 160 participants of the ongoing ImmuneRACE study and from 1,200 or so subjects provided by 6 global collaborators. The material from the prospective study consisted of cDNA or gDNA derived from T cells, B-cell-depleted T cells, or PBMCs. A freely available public database, intended as a resource for researchers studying the immune response to SARS-CoV-2, is where the repertoires were released. The dataset comprised deeply sampled blood TCRbeta repertoires from subjects exposed to, actively infected with, or recovered from COVID-19. Results and caveats for the whole study, not just this receptor: The amount of clinical and demographic metadata varied by source and participant and was provided uncurated.

TCRbeta CDR3 regions were amplified from genomic DNA by means of the immunoSEQ Assay, a bias-controlled multiplex PCR. On the authors' methods: The number of nucleated cells in each sample was estimated from the amplification of reference gene primers within the assay. Sequence reads were collapsed and filtered to measure the absolute abundance of every unique TCRbeta CDR3 rearrangement. For each sample, productive Simpson clonality was calculated as the square root of Simpson's diversity index over productive rearrangements. TCRdb took over this immuneACCESS table, retaining in-frame rearrangements with V and J assigned. Such tables are incomplete; in checked studies, under half of the missing clones stem from an unresolved V gene, and the remainder is unexplained. The V and J calls and clone size are taken from that table; D and trimming were inferred from the DNA. The sample profile shows 210,000 or so clones; roughly 87% of them were found once. The ten biggest clones cover around 12% of the sample.

Another Seattle source contributed samples from volunteer blood donors who had recovered from COVID-19. Whole blood was collected in K2EDTA tubes by collaborating institutions according to the institutions' own protocols. For TCRbeta analysis, collaborators shipped samples as frozen whole blood, isolated PBMCs, or DNA extracted from either of those sample types. The germline V gene sets CDR1 to SQVTM and CDR2 to ANQGSEA. From cysteine to phenylalanine, the CDR3 is 12 amino acids long. Here the CDR3 DNA is all that survives: 36 bases in frame from base 1. V was cut back by 4 bases and J by 4 bases, leaving a gap of 7 bases between them. Note on this clone: Its antigen is still unknown. Base qualities are not recorded, but no much larger clone differs from it by a single base.

The chain is assembled from TRBV29-1 and TRBJ2-2; a weak D assignment points to TRBD1 (5 bases agree). The sample comprised peripheral blood. The TCR was taken from a woman aged 18-30 years who had recovered from COVID-19. The CDR3 region reads CSVARGTGELFF. The DNA sequence is as follows: TGCAGCGTTGCAAGGGGCACCGGGGAGCTGTTTTTT.